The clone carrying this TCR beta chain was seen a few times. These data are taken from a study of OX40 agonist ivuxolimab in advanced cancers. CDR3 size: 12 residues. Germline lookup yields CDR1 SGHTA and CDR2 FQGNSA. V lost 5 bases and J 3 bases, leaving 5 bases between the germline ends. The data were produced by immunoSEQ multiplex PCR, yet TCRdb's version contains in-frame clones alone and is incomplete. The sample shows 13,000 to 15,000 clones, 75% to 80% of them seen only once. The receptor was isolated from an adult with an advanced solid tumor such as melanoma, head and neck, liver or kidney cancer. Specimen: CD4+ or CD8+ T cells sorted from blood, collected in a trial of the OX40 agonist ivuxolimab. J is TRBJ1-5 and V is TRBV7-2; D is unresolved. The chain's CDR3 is CASSRFNQPQHF. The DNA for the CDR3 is TGTGCCAGCAGCCGCTTCAATCAGCCCCAGCATTTT.